This TCR beta chain was identified in a study of prognosis after radiotherapy for stage I lung cancer. Study-wide background: The patients comprised fewer than 15 men and five or six women, spanning ages roughly 50 to 90 and having a median of about 74 years.

The blood draw at each of two time points yielded around 6.2 milliliters of peripheral blood. Amplicons of TCR beta CDR3 were generated from genomic DNA by two-round multiplex PCR. Individual primers that were specific to each TRBV and TRBJ gene served in first-round PCR. Via MiXCR, TCRdb re-called the multiplex PCR reads, giving one row per CDR3 protein. The sample includes around 28,000 distinct CDR3 sequences, 48% of them seen just once. Notes on this clonotype: Relative to the germline gene, one junction end is altered; a read error may explain this.

The V gene's germline CDR1 is SGHTS and CDR2 YDEGEE. The CDR3 contains 16 residues. Source: PBMCs, taken before or after stereotactic body radiation therapy (not recorded which). The TCR comes from a donor aged 50 or older with non-small cell lung cancer. The rearrangement joins TRBV5-8 to TRBJ2-3, with 10 positions matching TRBD2. The CDR3 loop reads CAISFGLAGEIDTQYF. The CDR3 nucleotides read TGTGCCATCAGCTTTGGGCTAGCGGGAGAGATAGATACGCAGTATTTT.